Here is one T cell receptor beta chain with its context. No antigen is known for it. This specimen comes from a study of T cell responses to AZD1222 COVID-19 vaccine. The overall study: It was second doses at about 4 or about 12 weeks that were pooled. Whole-study results and caveats: In the spike-specific TCR repertoire, nearly half reportedly target unmutated variant regions. White British donors predominated, females outnumbered males, and clonal diversity was possibly underestimated.

The protocol was immunoSEQ multiplex PCR, while the TCRdb copy is restricted to in-frame clones and leaves out a portion. Counted here are roughly 140,000 clones, around 88% occurring once; the ten biggest clones make up around 3.3%. V lost 0 bases and J lost 8, with 14 bases in between. This CDR3 has 14 amino acids. Germline V CDR1 and CDR2: SGHRS, YFSETQ. The sample consisted of peripheral blood, taken on day 0 of AZD1222 vaccination. This chain uses TRBV5-1 with TRBJ1-2; D is possibly TRBD1 (5 bases). This TCR derives from an adult in good health. The CDR3 DNA is TGCGCCAGCAGCTTGGGGGAGGTGACAGACGGCTACACCTTC. As protein: CASSLGEVTDGYTF.